This TCR beta chain comes out of a study of blood T cell repertoires in COVID-19 (TCRdb year 2020). With respect to the entire study: Collaborator samples came from the United States, Italy and Spain and covered acute and convalescent phases of COVID-19. The prospective study material was composed of cDNA or gDNA derived from T cells, B-cell-depleted T cells, or PBMCs. Deeply sampled blood TCRbeta repertoires from subjects exposed to, actively infected with, or recovered from COVID-19 were included in the dataset. The repertoires were released in a freely available public database meant as a resource for research on the immune response to SARS-CoV-2. Samples were obtained from the ongoing ImmuneRACE study (first 160 participants) and from over 1,000 subjects provided by 6 global collaborators. Sample metadata almost always included a de-identified subject ID, COVID-19 status, age in years and sex. Where available, HLA class I and class II types were taken from metadata supplied by the sample provider and were not determined by assay-based typing.

The study at large found these results: How much clinical and demographic metadata was included differed by source and by participant, and the metadata was provided uncurated.

The germline V gene (reference sequence) sets CDR1 to SEHNR and CDR2 to FQNEAQ. Taken from cysteine to phenylalanine, the CDR3 has 13 residues. CDR3 DNA only is kept here, 39 bases in frame from base 1. At the junction V is shortened by 5 bases and J by 2 bases; bases outside the gene matches: 1. For this clone: What this receptor recognizes is not known. No base quality information exists; no much larger clone differs at one position.

TCRbeta CDR3 regions were amplified from genomic DNA by means of the immunoSEQ Assay, a bias-controlled multiplex PCR. For the original study's pipeline: The number of nucleated cells in each sample was estimated from the amplification of reference gene primers within the assay. Sequence reads were collapsed and filtered to measure the absolute abundance of every unique TCRbeta CDR3 rearrangement. For each sample, productive Simpson clonality was calculated as the square root of Simpson's diversity index across productive rearrangements. TCRdb re-hosts the immuneACCESS table, in-frame sequences only. Its copies lack some clones; in the studies checked, an unresolved V gene accounts for under half of them, and the cause for the rest is not known. The V and J calls and the clone size are those of that table, but D and trimming were determined from the DNA. In this sample the table shows 29,000 or so clones, approximately 67% of which occur a single time. The ten largest clones add up to less than 20% of the sample.

Whole blood was collected in K2EDTA tubes by collaborating institutions according to the institutions' own protocols. For TCRbeta analysis, collaborator samples were shipped as frozen whole blood, as isolated PBMCs, or as DNA extracted from either sample type. The rearranged chain carries TRBV7-9 and TRBJ2-7, with 9 bases matching TRBD1. The clonotype originates from a human donor in a cohort sampled during active COVID-19. Material for sequencing was peripheral blood. The CDR3 protein is CASSGDRAYEQYF. The nucleotides read TGTGCCAGCAGCGGGGACAGGGCCTACGAGCAGTACTTC.